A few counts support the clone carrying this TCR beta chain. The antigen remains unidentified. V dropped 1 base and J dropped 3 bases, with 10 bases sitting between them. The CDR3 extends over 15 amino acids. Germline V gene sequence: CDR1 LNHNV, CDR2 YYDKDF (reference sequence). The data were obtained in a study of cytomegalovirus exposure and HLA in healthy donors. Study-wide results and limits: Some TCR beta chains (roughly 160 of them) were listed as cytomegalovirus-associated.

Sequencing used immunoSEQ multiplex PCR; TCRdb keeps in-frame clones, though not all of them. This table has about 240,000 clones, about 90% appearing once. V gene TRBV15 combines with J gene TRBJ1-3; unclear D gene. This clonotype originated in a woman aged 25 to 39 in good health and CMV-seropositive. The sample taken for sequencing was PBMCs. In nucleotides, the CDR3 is TGTGCCACCAGCAGAGGAGATTTAGTTGGAAACACCATATATTTT. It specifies CATSRGDLVGNTIYF. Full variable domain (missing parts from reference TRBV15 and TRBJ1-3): DAMVIQNPRYQVTQFGKPVTLSCSQTLNHNVMYWYQQKSSQAPKLLFHYYDKDFNNEADTPDNFQSRRPNTSFCFLDIRSPGLGDTAMYLCATSRGDLVGNTIYFGEGSWLTVV.